This T cell receptor beta chain was captured by sequencing in a study of siplizumab effects on memory and regulatory T cells. The repertoire was sequenced with immunoSEQ multiplex PCR; TCRdb's copy has only in-frame clones and lacks some. This sample carries some 100,000 clones, 94% of them seen once, and the ten largest clones take approximately 0.61%. Trimming removed 2 bases at V and 7 bases at J, with 14 bases between. This CDR3 spans 13 amino acids. The germline gives CDR1 GTSNPN, CDR2 SVGIG (reference sequence). The sequenced sample was Tregs sorted from blood. The TCR comes from a human donor in good health. The rearrangement joins TRBV30 to TRBJ1-1; D unclear. The CDR3 nucleotides are TGTGCCTGGAGTCTCCACCGGGCTATTGAAGCTTTCTTT. Translated: CAWSLHRAIEAFF.